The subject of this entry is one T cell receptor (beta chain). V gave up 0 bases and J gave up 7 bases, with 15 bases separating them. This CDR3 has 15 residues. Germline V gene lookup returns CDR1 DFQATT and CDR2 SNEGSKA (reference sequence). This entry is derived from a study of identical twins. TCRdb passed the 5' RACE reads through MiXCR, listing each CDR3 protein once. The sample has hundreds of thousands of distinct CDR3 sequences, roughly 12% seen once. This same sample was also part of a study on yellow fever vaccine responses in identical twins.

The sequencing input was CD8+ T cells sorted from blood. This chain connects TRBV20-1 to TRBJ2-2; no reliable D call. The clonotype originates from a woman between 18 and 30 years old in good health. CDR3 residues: CSARDTLLDGGELFF. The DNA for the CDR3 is TGCAGTGCTAGAGATACACTACTGGACGGCGGGGAGCTGTTTTTT.